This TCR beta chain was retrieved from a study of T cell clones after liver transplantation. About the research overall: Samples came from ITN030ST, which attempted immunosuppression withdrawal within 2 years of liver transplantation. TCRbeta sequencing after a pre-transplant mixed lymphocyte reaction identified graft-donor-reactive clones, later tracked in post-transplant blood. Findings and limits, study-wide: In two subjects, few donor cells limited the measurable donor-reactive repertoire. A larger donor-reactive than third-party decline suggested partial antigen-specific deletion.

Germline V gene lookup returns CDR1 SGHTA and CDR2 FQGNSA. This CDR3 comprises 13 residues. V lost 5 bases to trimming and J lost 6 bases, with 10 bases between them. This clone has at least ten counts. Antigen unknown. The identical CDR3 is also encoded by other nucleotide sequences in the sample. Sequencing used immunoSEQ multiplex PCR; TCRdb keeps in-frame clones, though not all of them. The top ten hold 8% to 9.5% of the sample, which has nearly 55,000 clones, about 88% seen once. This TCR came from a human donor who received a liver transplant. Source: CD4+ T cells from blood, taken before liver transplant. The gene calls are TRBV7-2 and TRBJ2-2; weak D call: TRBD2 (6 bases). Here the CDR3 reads CASSPLASGELFF. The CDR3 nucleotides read TGTGCCAGCAGCCCACTAGCCTCCGGGGAGCTGTTTTTT.